These T cell receptor beta chains were read from a single sample in a study of PD-1 blockade in classical Hodgkin lymphoma. Method: immunoSEQ multiplex PCR; TCRdb's copy keeps in-frame clones and lacks some. The data hold 15,000 to 20,000 clones, with 65% to 80% observed a single time. The source material was CD4+ T cells from blood, sampled before the fourth cycle of nivolumab. These receptors originate from a human donor with classical Hodgkin lymphoma. Both conserved end residues are part of each CDR3. A D gene is named only where the DNA matches it firmly. Clone size is stated in some rows and not others, as once, few, many or a class when expanded.

d_gene	v_gene	abundance	j_gene	CDR3nt	CDR3aa
.	TRBV5-4	.	TRBJ1-4	TGTGCCAGCAGCCCCCGGGCTAATGAAAAACTGTTTTTT	CASSPRANEKLFF
.	TRBV7-9	.	TRBJ2-7	TGTGCCAGCAGCTTCTCTGGACCCCAGGGGGGCGAGCAGTACTTC	CASSFSGPQGGEQYF
TRBD1	TRBV11-3	few	TRBJ1-1	TGTGCCAGCAGCTCCTGGGACAGGGTCCCTGAAGCTTTCTTT	CASSSWDRVPEAFF
.	TRBV5-1	.	TRBJ2-7	TGCGCCAGCAGCTTGGCGCCGGGAAGAGACTCCTACGAGCAGTACTTC	CASSLAPGRDSYEQYF
.	TRBV6-1	.	TRBJ2-5	TGTGCCAGCAGTGAAGGGCGATGGGGTTTGGAGACCCAGTACTTC	CASSEGRWGLETQYF
.	TRBV4-2	.	TRBJ2-1	TGTGCCAGCAGCCAAGAAGTAGGTGAGCAGTTCTTC	CASSQEVGEQFF
.	TRBV19	few	TRBJ1-5	TGTGCCAGTAGTAATTACCGGGACAGCAATCAGCCCCAGCATTTT	CASSNYRDSNQPQHF
TRBD1	TRBV7-3	.	TRBJ2-1	TGTGCCAGCAGCTTATCGACAGGGATCAACAATGAGCAGTTCTTC	CASSLSTGINNEQFF
.	TRBV7-8	.	TRBJ2-1	TGTGCCAGCACCCCGCTCGGTGGGGAGGACAATGAGCAGTTCTTC	CASTPLGGEDNEQFF
TRBD2	TRBV4-3	.	TRBJ2-2	TGCGCCAGCAGCCAAAACCTAGCGGGGGGGATCGGGGAGCTGTTTTTT	CASSQNLAGGIGELFF
.	TRBV5-1	.	TRBJ2-7	TGCGCCAGCAGCAGGTCCGTCCACTACGAGCAGTACTTC	CASSRSVHYEQYF
.	TRBV9	.	TRBJ2-5	TGTGCCAGCAGCGTATCGGGGCAAGAGACCCAGTACTTC	CASSVSGQETQYF
.	TRBV28	few	TRBJ1-1	TGTGCCAGCAGCCAGACCCAGAACACTGAAGCTTTCTTT	CASSQTQNTEAFF
.	TRBV7-9	once	TRBJ2-7	TGTGCCAGCAGCTTACGGCAGGGACCCTACGAGCAGTACTTC	CASSLRQGPYEQYF
.	TRBV14	.	TRBJ1-4	TGTGCCAGCAGCCAAGAGGCGCGAAATGAAAAACTGTTTTTT	CASSQEARNEKLFF
.	TRBV4-1	.	TRBJ2-6	TGCGCCAGCAGCCAAGAGCCAGGGGCTTCTGGGGCCAACGTCCTGACTTTC	CASSQEPGASGANVLTF
.	TRBV10-3	.	TRBJ1-3	TGTGCCATCGGTCCCTCCTCTGGAAACACCATATATTTT	CAIGPSSGNTIYF
.	TRBV7-2	medium-sized	TRBJ1-1	TGTGCCAGCAGCTTAGTCGGGAACACTGAAGCTTTCTTT	CASSLVGNTEAFF
.	TRBV11-2	few	TRBJ2-2	TGTGCCAGCAGCCCTATCTTAGCCCCCGGGGAGCTGTTTTTT	CASSPILAPGELFF
.	TRBV10-3	.	TRBJ1-4	TGTGCCACCTCGGGACAAGGTAATGAAAAACTGTTTTTT	CATSGQGNEKLFF
TRBD1	TRBV18	.	TRBJ1-2	TGTGCCAGCTCTCGACAGGGGGCCAACTATGGCTACACCTTC	CASSRQGANYGYTF
.	TRBV19	.	TRBJ1-5	TGTGCCAGTAGTACCGGACGGAACAATCAGCCCCAGCATTTT	CASSTGRNNQPQHF
TRBD2	TRBV19	.	TRBJ2-7	TGTGCCAGTAGTATAGATAACGGCGGCGCTAGCGGGAGAAACGAGCAGTACTTC	CASSIDNGGASGRNEQYF
TRBD1	TRBV27	.	TRBJ1-2	TGTGCCAGCAGTCCAAGACAGGGAAGTAGCTATGGCTACACCTTC	CASSPRQGSSYGYTF
.	TRBV6-5	few	TRBJ1-1	TGTGCCAGCAGTTACTCGAGGCAGGGGATTTATGGAGCTTTCTTT	CASSYSRQGIYGAFF
.	TRBV4-3	few	TRBJ1-1	TGCGCCAGCAGCCAAGACAACTCGTACGGAGCTTTCTTT	CASSQDNSYGAFF
.	TRBV30	.	TRBJ1-2	TGTGCCTGGAGTGTAGGGGGGGGCTATGGCTACACCTTC	CAWSVGGGYGYTF
.	TRBV2	few	TRBJ1-1	TGTGCCAGCACCCTCATCGGGGGGAACACTGAAGCTTTCTTT	CASTLIGGNTEAFF